This TCR beta chain was identified during a study of T cell responses to AZD1222 COVID-19 vaccine. Study outcomes and limitations: At baseline, seropositivity was found in only five or six AZD1222 recipients. Among spike-specific TCRs, nearly half reportedly target unmutated variant regions. CD4 TCRs covered the whole spike, strongest at regions 160-218 and 743-854.

Trimming removed 3 bases at V and 1 base at J, with 10 bases between. Germline CDR1 reads MNHEY; CDR2 reads SMNVEV (reference sequence). This CDR3 is built from 15 residues. Generated by immunoSEQ multiplex PCR, the TCRdb table keeps only in-frame clones and is missing some. This repertoire shows about 140,000 clones, around nine tenths found once; its top ten account for more than 4.5%. As for this clone: Antigen unknown.

This sequence joins TRBV27 and TRBJ1-5; no definite D call. The sequence came from an adult in good health. This material consisted of peripheral blood, taken on day 0 of AZD1222 vaccination. The CDR3 sequence is CASSFLSASNQPQHF. In DNA, the CDR3 is TGTGCCAGCAGTTTTTTATCAGCGAGCAATCAGCCCCAGCATTTT.